This T cell receptor beta chain emerged from a study of blood T cell repertoires in COVID-19. Assay used: immunoSEQ multiplex PCR; TCRdb lists only in-frame clones, some missing. The repertoire consists of around 88,000 clones, with over 75% occurring once and the leading ten covering around 10%. The CDR3 extends over 16 amino acids. J was trimmed by 0 bases and V by 8 bases; bases with no gene match: 9. Germline V gene sequence: CDR1 LNHDA, CDR2 SQIVND (reference sequence). The receptor was isolated from an elderly woman with acute or convalescent COVID-19. Sequencing was done on a sample of peripheral blood. The J gene is TRBJ1-1, the V gene TRBV19; TRBD1 aligns across 10 bases. The CDR3 spells CASAGTGDLMNTEAFF. CDR3 nucleotide sequence: TGTGCCAGTGCCGGGACAGGGGATTTGATGAACACTGAAGCTTTCTTT.